Presented here are 5 T cell receptor beta chains from one specimen sequenced in a study of CD8+ T cells in alopecia areata. The treatment: oral pan-JAK inhibitor, 5-10 mg twice daily. It was cDNA, reverse transcribed from extracted RNA, that served as the sequencing template. Profiled with immunoSEQ multiplex PCR; TCRdb holds only in-frame clones, not every one. The profile covers some 200,000 clones, with about 40% appearing a single time and 2% to 3% taken by the ten largest. The source material was CD4+ T cells sorted from blood, sampled at roughly week 38, from a patient treated with tofacitinib. The receptors were gathered from a human donor with alopecia areata.

This clone came up a few times. This sequence joins TRBV30 and TRBJ2-1; no clear D. Germline-derived CDR1 and CDR2 are GTSNPN and SVGIG (reference sequence). The V gene lost 0 bases and the J gene lost 1 base, with 4 bases spanning the gap. This CDR3 is built from 13 residues. DNA of the CDR3: TGTGCCTGGAGTGTTGGGTCCTACAATGAGCAGTTCTTC. Protein: CAWSVGSYNEQFF. The full variable domain, rest sourced from reference TRBV30 and TRBJ2-1, is SQTIHQWPATLVQPVGSPLSLECTVEGTSNPNLYWYRQAAGRGLQLLFYSVGIGQISSEVPQNLSASRPQDRQFILSSKKLLLSDSGFYLCAWSVGSYNEQFFGPGTRLTVL.

This clone was seen only a few times. This sequence joins TRBV28 and TRBJ1-5, with TRBD1 as a possible D gene (5 bases). The germline gives CDR1 MDHEN, CDR2 SYDVKM. The V end lost 4 bases, the J end lost 2 bases, and 12 bases lay between the germline ends. CDR3 length: 15 amino acids. The CDR3 DNA sequence: TGTGCCAGCAGTTCCAGGGTGTTGGGCAATCAGCCCCAGCATTTT. Its protein product is CASSSRVLGNQPQHF.

This chain connects TRBV2 to TRBJ2-4, with D tentatively TRBD2 (6 bases). V shed 11 bases and J shed 0 bases, with 17 bases lying between them. The CDR3 spans 15 residues. The germline V gene has CDR1 SNHLY and CDR2 FYNNEI. The CDR3 region is CAGRELLLAKNIQYF. In DNA form, the CDR3 reads TGTGCCGGACGGGAGCTCTTACTAGCCAAAAACATTCAGTACTTC.

Remarks on this clone: The sample holds other DNA sequences that translate to the same CDR3. The chain couples TRBV5-1 to TRBJ1-5; D gene uncertain. Looked up from germline, CDR1 is SGHRS and CDR2 is YFSETQ. V lost 4 bases, J lost 1 base, and 6 bases lay in between. The CDR3 has 13 amino acids. CDR3 coding DNA: TGCGCCAGCAGCGTGGACAGCAATCAGCCCCAGCATTTT. Its translation: CASSVDSNQPQHF.

The gene calls are TRBV29-1 and TRBJ2-7, with D unclear. V was cut by 7 bases and J by 6 bases, with 10 bases left in between. The CDR3 has 10 amino acids. Germline CDR1 reads SQVTM; CDR2 reads ANQGSEA. This CDR3 is CSAWRGEQYF. In nucleotides, the CDR3 is TGCAGCGCGTGGCGTGGCGAGCAGTACTTC.